Following are 6 T cell receptor beta chains from one sample sequenced in a study of T cells in Graves' hyperthyroidism and ophthalmopathy (dated by TCRdb to about 2019). The method was multiplex PCR. Sequencing took place on an Illumina HiSeq 2000. TCR beta CDR3 regions were amplified from RNA transcripts. The TCR CDR3 was subjected to a first round of RT-PCR using the HTBI primer set and the Qiagen OneStep RT-PCR kit. TCRdb passed the public sequencing reads through fastp at Q25 and MiXCR, retaining productive beta sequences. CDR3 protein sequences are deduplicated, and each keeps its most common genes and DNA. Present in this sample are fewer than 900,000 distinct CDR3 sequences, less than 20% of which were seen just once. The ten largest clones represent under 9.5% of the sample. The source material was blood. These receptors came from a young man with Graves' hyperthyroidism.

The chain carries TRBV24-1 and TRBJ2-5, with no clear D. Germline CDR1 reads KGHDR; CDR2 reads SFDVKD. The CDR3 runs to 16 residues. Trimming removed 0 bases from V and 2 bases from J, with 12 bases in between. CDR3 bases: TGTGCCACCAGTGATTTGCAGAGGCTTCTTCAAGAGACCCAGTACTTC. Protein sequence: CATSDLQRLLQETQYF.

This clonotype showed up many times. The J gene is TRBJ1-5, the V gene TRBV28; D gene unclear. Looked up from germline, CDR1 is MDHEN and CDR2 is SYDVKM. Between the trimmed V and J ends, which lost 5 bases and 6 bases, there was a span of 17 bases. The CDR3 sequence is 15 residues long. The CDR3 sequence: CASSPSDRVGQPQHF. In DNA, the CDR3 is TGTGCCAGCAGTCCCTCGGACCGTGTCGGTCAGCCCCAGCATTTT.

The genes are TRBV30 and TRBJ2-1; 7 bases match TRBD2. Germline CDR1 is GTSNPN and CDR2 is SVGIG (reference sequence). The CDR3 length is 14 residues. V was clipped by 2 bases and J by 5 bases; unmatched bases: 6. The CDR3 DNA sequence: TGTGCCTGGAGTATAGCGGGCGCGCACAATGAGCAGTTCTTC. Protein sequence: CAWSIAGAHNEQFF.

The table lists this clonotype with a count of one. The chain combines TRBV7-2 with TRBJ1-4; the match to TRBD1 covers 11 bases. V shed 5 bases and J 5 bases; nucleotides not matched to a gene: 7. CDR1 SGHTA and CDR2 FQGNSA come from the germline V gene. CDR3 size: 16 residues. CDR3 protein: CASSHTRDRGNEKLFF. In DNA, the CDR3 is TGTGCCAGCAGCCATACCCGGGACAGGGGGAATGAAAAACTGTTTTTT.

This clonotype appeared many times. V gene TRBV18 combines with J gene TRBJ2-3, with 7 bases identical to TRBD2. V was pared by 3 bases and J by 9 bases, with 6 bases of the junction left unmatched. The length of the CDR3 is 13 residues. Germline CDR1 KGHSH, CDR2 LQKENI. In nucleotides, the CDR3 is TGTGCCAGCTCACCCAGGAGGGAGGGAACGCAGTATTTT. Its translation: CASSPRREGTQYF.

This clonotype was seen repeatedly, ten times or more. The rearrangement uses TRBV7-2 and TRBJ2-3; 12 nucleotides match TRBD2. Trimming took 8 bases from V and 5 from J; bases not matched to a gene: 2. The CDR3 is 13 amino acids. CDR1 is SGHTA, CDR2 FQGNSA, per germline. This CDR3 reads CASGLAGKDTQYF. The CDR3 region has the DNA TGTGCCAGCGGACTAGCGGGAAAAGATACGCAGTATTTT.